The 20 T cell receptor beta chains below all came from one sample that was sequenced in a study of T cells in Graves' hyperthyroidism and ophthalmopathy. Researchers took RNA transcripts and amplified the TCR beta CDR3 regions from them. First-round RT-PCR of the TCR CDR3 relied on the HTBI primer set. TCRdb reprocessed the multiplex PCR reads with MiXCR, giving one entry per CDR3 protein. The sample carries over 500,000 distinct CDR3 sequences, 14% recorded once. Sequenced input: blood. These TCRs come from a woman aged 40 to 50 with Graves' hyperthyroidism.

This clonotype has just a few counts. The gene calls are TRBV20-1 and TRBJ2-1; 8 bases align to TRBD2. Germline loops: CDR1 DFQATT, CDR2 SNEGSKA (reference sequence). There are 16 residues in the CDR3. The V gene end was trimmed by 6 bases and the J gene end by 8 bases; junction bases not matched to a gene: 18. CDR3 nucleotides: TGCAGTGCCCTCGTCTATGGGAGCGGGAGCGGGTATGAGCAGTTCTTC. Amino acids: CSALVYGSGSGYEQFF.

Many counts were recorded for this clonotype. DNA for the CDR3: TGTGCCAGCGTTGACAGGGGGGAAAACATTCAGTACTTC. Its translation: CASVDRGENIQYF. This chain joins TRBV2 and TRBJ2-4, with 9 bases identical to TRBD1. Germline V gene lookup returns CDR1 SNHLY and CDR2 FYNNEI. The V gene end was trimmed by 8 bases and the J gene end by 5 bases; junction bases not matched to a gene: 4. The CDR3 length is 13 residues.

The rearrangement joins TRBV20-1 to TRBJ2-1, with 10 bases fitting TRBD2. Germline V gene sequence: CDR1 DFQATT, CDR2 SNEGSKA (reference sequence). The CDR3 runs to 20 residues. Trimming cost V 1 base and J 2 bases; bases outside gene matches: 17. Here the CDR3 reads CSARAASGTSAWTTYNEQFF. The CDR3 coding sequence is TGCAGTGCTAGAGCCGCCTCCGGGACTAGCGCATGGACTACCTACAATGAGCAGTTCTTC.

At least ten counts were recorded for this clonotype. The chain has TRBV11-2 and TRBJ2-3; no firm D call. V lost 1 base, J lost 4 bases, and 6 bases lay in between. The CDR3 has 13 residues. The V gene's germline CDR1 is SGHAT and CDR2 FQNNGV. CDR3 sequence: CASSLGFADTQYF. CDR3 nucleotides: TGTGCCAGCAGCTTAGGTTTCGCAGATACGCAGTATTTT.

The chain combines TRBV15 with TRBJ2-7, with TRBD1 identical over 11 bases. The CDR3 has 15 residues. CDR1 is LNHNV and CDR2 is YYDKDF in the germline V gene (reference sequence). Trimming at V came to 7 bases and at J to 2 bases, leaving 7 bases not matched to a gene. For the CDR3, the DNA is TGTGCCACCAAGTTCGGACAGGGGGCTGCCTACGAGCAGTACTTC. The encoded protein is CATKFGQGAAYEQYF.

This clonotype was recorded a few times. V usage is TRBV20-1 and J usage is TRBJ2-7, with 9 bases lining up with TRBD2. From germline, CDR1 is DFQATT and CDR2 SNEGSKA (reference sequence). The CDR3 covers 14 residues. Losses at the gene ends were 2 bases for V and 3 bases for J; bases not matched to a gene: 5. Written as DNA, the CDR3 is TGCAGTGCTAGAACCGGGACTAGCAGCTACGAGCAGTACTTC. Translation: CSARTGTSSYEQYF.

This clonotype was detected only a few times. This chain connects TRBV6-1 to TRBJ1-2; tentative D call: TRBD1 (6 bases). CDR1 is MNHNS and CDR2 is SASEGT in the germline V gene. Trimming pared 2 bases from V and 6 bases from J, leaving 13 bases between. The CDR3 is 14 residues long. CDR3 DNA sequence: TGTGCCAGCAGTGAACGGCAGGGGACCGATGGCTACACCTTC. This sequence encodes CASSERQGTDGYTF.

There are many counts of this clonotype. V is TRBV7-9 and J is TRBJ2-7, with D possibly being TRBD1 (6 bases). The CDR3 loop spans 15 amino acids. Trimming left V 1 base short and J 2 bases short, with 12 bases between. Germline V lookup: CDR1 SEHNR, CDR2 FQNEAQ (reference sequence). The CDR3 sequence: CASSLDEGVPYEQYF. The CDR3 coding sequence is TGTGCCAGCAGCTTAGATGAGGGGGTCCCCTACGAGCAGTACTTC.

The table lists this clonotype with many counts. The chain employs TRBV12-3 or TRBV12-4 and TRBJ1-1; D may be TRBD1 (6 bases). CDR3 length equals 14 residues. Trimming stripped 4 bases from V and 1 base from J, with 10 bases between. The CDR3 DNA reads as TGTGCCAGCAGTTCCGCGACAGGGAACACTGAAGCTTTCTTT. Its protein product is CASSSATGNTEAFF.

This clonotype was seen at least ten times. The chain's CDR3 is CASSDTIRLVDRIEQFF. For the CDR3, the DNA is TGTGCCAGCAGTGATACAATCAGGCTAGTGGACCGTATTGAGCAGTTCTTC. The chain recombines TRBV2 with TRBJ2-1; D remains ambiguous. Germline CDR1 SNHLY, CDR2 FYNNEI. The CDR3 consists of 17 residues. The V gene lost 3 bases and the J gene lost 9 bases, with 24 bases spanning the gap.

This clonotype turned up a few times. The V and J genes are TRBV12-5 and TRBJ1-4; D remains unclear. Germline V CDR1 and CDR2: LGHNT, FRNRAP. Trimming shortened V by 10 bases and J by 6 bases, and 15 bases separated the two germline ends. The CDR3 spans 13 residues. In DNA, the CDR3 is TGTGCTACCCCCCCCCGGGCGGATGAAAAACTGTTTTTT. Translated, it gives CATPPRADEKLFF.

A few counts support this clonotype. The V and J genes are TRBV20-1 and TRBJ2-1; tentatively, D is TRBD2 (6 bases). The germline V gene has CDR1 DFQATT and CDR2 SNEGSKA (reference sequence). V lost 6 bases and J lost 0, with 18 bases in between. This CDR3 is 16 amino acids long. The CDR3, as DNA: TGCAGTGCCTTGGGGGGAAGCCGAAGCTCCTACAATGAGCAGTTCTTC. Translated, it gives CSALGGSRSSYNEQFF.

This clonotype was observed a handful of times. This rearrangement joins TRBV13 to TRBJ1-3; D is ambiguous. The CDR3 extends over 16 amino acids. V was pared by 4 bases and J by 0 bases, with 13 bases between. Germline loops: CDR1 PRHDT, CDR2 FYEKMQ (reference sequence). This CDR3 is CASSSRVHDSGNTIYF. The CDR3 DNA reads as TGTGCCAGCAGCTCCCGGGTGCACGACTCTGGAAACACCATATATTTT.

This clonotype came up many times. J is TRBJ2-7 and V is TRBV30; perhaps TRBD1 as D (5 bases). The germline V and J ends were trimmed by 0 bases and 2 bases, with 8 bases remaining between them. This CDR3 is 13 amino acids long. The V gene's germline CDR1 is GTSNPN and CDR2 SVGIG (reference sequence). In DNA, the CDR3 is TGTGCCTGGAGTGTGGCAGGGCCCTACGAGCAGTACTTC. It encodes CAWSVAGPYEQYF.

This clonotype was detected a few times. The chain uses TRBV7-9 and TRBJ2-3; the match to TRBD2 covers 13 bases. CDR1 is SEHNR, CDR2 FQNEAQ, per germline (reference sequence). With 5 bases clipped from V and 7 bases from J, the junction kept 3 bases outside the gene matches. The CDR3 has 14 amino acids. As DNA, the CDR3 is TGTGCCAGCAGCCCCGGGACTAGCGGGAATACGCAGTATTTT. Its translation is CASSPGTSGNTQYF.

This clonotype was counted at least ten times. The rearrangement joins TRBV28 to TRBJ1-1; unclear D gene. The V end lost 10 bases, the J end lost 4 bases, and 10 bases lay between the germline ends. The CDR3 loop spans 11 amino acids. CDR1 is MDHEN and CDR2 is SYDVKM in the germline V gene. The chain's CDR3 is CAIVSGTEAFF. The CDR3 DNA reads TGTGCCATCGTGTCGGGCACTGAAGCTTTCTTT.

This clonotype was found many times. The rearrangement links TRBV18 to TRBJ2-7; TRBD2 is a possible D gene (5 bases). The CDR3 is 14 residues long. Germline CDR1 reads KGHSH; CDR2 reads LQKENI. Trimming pared 2 bases from V and 7 bases from J, leaving 15 bases between. The CDR3 coding sequence is TGTGCCAGCTCACCAAGGTCAGCGTCGGGGGAGCAGTACTTC. Protein sequence: CASSPRSASGEQYF.

This clonotype was seen only a few times. The chain joins TRBV5-1 to TRBJ2-3; 9 positions agree with TRBD1. J lost 3 bases, V lost 5 bases, and 13 bases had no gene match. CDR1 SGHRS and CDR2 YFSETQ come from the germline V gene. The CDR3 consists of 17 residues. CDR3 bases: TGCGCCAGCAGTTCGAAAACCGGGACAGGGCTGACAGATACGCAGTATTTT. It translates to CASSSKTGTGLTDTQYF.

The sample holds a few counts of this clonotype. The chain employs TRBV19 and TRBJ1-5; 9 bases line up with TRBD1. This CDR3 is built from 15 residues. The trim removed 3 bases at V and 5 bases at J, leaving 5 bases unmatched. Germline-derived CDR1 and CDR2 are LNHDA and SQIVND (reference sequence). As DNA, the CDR3 is TGTGCCAGTAGTATTGGGACAGGGTTTGATCAGCCCCAGCATTTT. Residues: CASSIGTGFDQPQHF.

The chain employs TRBV7-9 and TRBJ1-6; no clear D. Trimming shortened V by 2 bases and J by 5 bases, and 7 bases separated the two germline ends. Germline-derived CDR1 and CDR2 are SEHNR and FQNEAQ (reference sequence). The CDR3 runs 14 residues. CDR3 sequence reads: CASSLSGDNSPLHF. The DNA of the CDR3 is TGTGCCAGCAGCTTATCAGGAGATAATTCACCCCTCCACTTT.